This T cell receptor (beta chain) was identified during a study of blood T cell repertoires in COVID-19. For the study at large: The samples span acute and convalescent COVID-19 from the United States, Italy and Spain. From T cells, B-cell-depleted T cells, or PBMCs came the material, which was cDNA or gDNA.

This clone came up once. The length of the CDR3 is 14 residues. Germline lookup yields CDR1 MGHRA and CDR2 YSYEKL. V lost 6 bases to trimming and J lost 8 bases; unmatched junction nucleotides: 9. The authors' processing: Nucleated cell counts were estimated from reference gene primer amplification. Only in-frame clones appear in the TCRdb table, and some are missing; sequencing was by immunoSEQ multiplex PCR. That table furnishes V, J and clone size, whereas the DNA furnished D and trimming. The top ten clones hold around 11% of a sample with roughly 250,000 clones, more than 75% of them seen once. Sequencing was done on a sample of peripheral blood. V and J are TRBV4-1 and TRBJ1-4, with TRBD1 matching 7 bases. The TCR was taken from a woman aged 60 to 75 with active or convalescent COVID-19. The CDR3: CASRQTGIGEKLFF. The CDR3 bases are TGCGCCAGCAGACAGACAGGGATTGGGGAAAAACTGTTTTTT.